These T cell receptor beta chains were read from a single sample in a study of T cells in Graves' hyperthyroidism and ophthalmopathy. TCRdb reprocessed the multiplex PCR reads with MiXCR, giving one entry per CDR3 protein. The data hold approximately 520,000 distinct CDR3 sequences, with more than 20% observed a single time. Sequencing input: blood. Receptors were obtained from a man in his late teens or twenties with Graves' hyperthyroidism. Both conserved end residues are part of each CDR3. D genes are given only for firm matches. The size of a clone is reported for some rows only, either as once, few or many, or as a class for expanded clones.

TRBJ1-1,TRBD1,many,TRBV11-3,TGTGCCAGCAGCCCAGGGGGCCAGGGGGTGAACACTGAAGCTTTCTTT,CASSPGGQGVNTEAFF
TRBJ2-7,NA,once,TRBV20-1,TGCAGTGCTGCTACAGGGATAATTTACGAGCAGTACTTC,CSAATGIIYEQYF
TRBJ2-2,NA,few,TRBV29-1,TGCAGCGTTGAAGATCGGGACAACACCGGGGAGCTGTTTTTT,CSVEDRDNTGELFF
TRBJ2-7,NA,NA,TRBV5-4,TGTGCCAGCAGCTTCGTCAGCGGGCAAGGGGAAGAGCAGTACTTC,CASSFVSGQGEEQYF
TRBJ1-2,TRBD1,many,TRBV28,TGTGCCAGCAGTTTAAACAGGGGGCCCTATGGCTACACCTTC,CASSLNRGPYGYTF
TRBJ2-7,NA,NA,TRBV13,TGTGCCAGCAGCTTAGCGCCAAACGAGCAGTACTTC,CASSLAPNEQYF
TRBJ1-3,NA,few,TRBV28,TGTGCCAGCAGTTTATACGAGGTTTTCTCTGGAAACACCATATATTTT,CASSLYEVFSGNTIYF
TRBJ2-5,NA,few,TRBV24-1,TGTGCCATCTCTGGTCCCAACCAAGAGACCCAGTACTTC,CAISGPNQETQYF
TRBJ1-6,NA,many,TRBV6-1,TGTGCCAGCAGTAAAGGGAAAGAGATTGGCAATTCACCCCTCCACTTT,CASSKGKEIGNSPLHF
TRBJ2-5,NA,many,TRBV6-1,TGTGCCAGCTCCGCGGGGCCACAAGAGACCCAGTACTTC,CASSAGPQETQYF
TRBJ1-5,NA,many,TRBV5-1,TGCGCCAGCAGCTTGGAAACGGGGGTCGGCCAGCCCCAGCATTTT,CASSLETGVGQPQHF
TRBJ2-2,TRBD2,NA,TRBV12-3/TRBV12-4,TGTGCCAGCATCTCCAGCGGGGGAGTAACCGGGGAGCTGTTTTTT,CASISSGGVTGELFF
TRBJ2-7,NA,many,TRBV20-1,TGCAGTGCTGTTGACAGTGCGAGCTCCTACGAGCAGTACTTC,CSAVDSASSYEQYF
TRBJ2-7,NA,many,TRBV7-6,TGTGCCAGCAGCTTAGCGCTCGGGGCCGACTACGAGCAGTACTTC,CASSLALGADYEQYF
TRBJ1-1,TRBD1,once,TRBV20-1,TGCAGGGCGACGACAGGGGGCCTGAACACTGAAGCTTTCTTT,CRATTGGLNTEAFF
TRBJ1-1,NA,many,TRBV7-9,TGTGCCAGCAGCTCGTTGGCCCTACCTATGAACACTGAAGCTTTCTTT,CASSSLALPMNTEAFF
TRBJ2-4,NA,once,TRBV6-2/TRBV6-3,TGTGCCAGCAGTTCGTCCGGGAGTAAAAACATTCAGTACTTC,CASSSSGSKNIQYF
TRBJ2-2,NA,NA,TRBV29-1,TGCAGCGTACCCGGACGGCCGGAGAACACCGGGGAGCTGTTTTTT,CSVPGRPENTGELFF
TRBJ2-7,NA,many,TRBV5-5,TGTGCCAGCAGCTTGTGGGGCTACGAGCAGTACTTC,CASSLWGYEQYF
TRBJ2-7,NA,NA,TRBV6-1,TGTGCCAGCAGTCCGGACACGGAGTCCGACGAGCAGTACTTC,CASSPDTESDEQYF
TRBJ2-7,NA,NA,TRBV6-1,TGTGCCAGCTCTTCGCGGGACATAGGCTACGAGCAGTACTTC,CASSSRDIGYEQYF
TRBJ1-1,NA,few,TRBV6-1,TGTGCCAGCATATTGCCGGGGAGTGGCACTGAAGCTTTCTTT,CASILPGSGTEAFF
TRBJ2-7,TRBD1,many,TRBV7-2,TGTGCCAGCAGCAGGGACAGGGAGCGGTCCCACGAGCAGTACTTC,CASSRDRERSHEQYF
TRBJ1-1,NA,many,TRBV6-1,TGTGCCAGCCGGACCTCTCTGAACACTAAAGCTTTCTTT,CASRTSLNTKAFF
TRBJ2-7,TRBD2,NA,TRBV20-1,TGCAGTGGAGCGCGGGGGGGGATAATTGGCGAGCAGTACTTC,CSGARGGIIGEQYF
TRBJ1-3,NA,many,TRBV30,TGTGCCTGGAGAGGGGGGACCTCTGGAAACACCATATATTTT,CAWRGGTSGNTIYF
TRBJ1-1,NA,NA,TRBV6-5,TGTGCCAGCAGTTACGCCACAGCGAACACTGAAGCTTTCTTT,CASSYATANTEAFF
TRBJ1-2,TRBD1,many,TRBV12-3/TRBV12-4,TGTGCCAGCAGGGGGACAGGCGACTATGGCTACACCTTC,CASRGTGDYGYTF
TRBJ2-5,TRBD2,many,TRBV7-6,TGTGCCAGCAGCCCTGAGGGTATAGCGGGGCTCCAAGAGACCCAGTACTTC,CASSPEGIAGLQETQYF
TRBJ1-5,NA,few,TRBV14,TGTGCCAGCAGCCTCTCTCCCGGGGCGACCCAGCATTTT,CASSLSPGATQHF
TRBJ1-2,NA,once,TRBV4-2,TGTGCCAGCAGCCAACTTTTCTATGGCTACACCTTC,CASSQLFYGYTF
TRBJ1-6,NA,many,TRBV2,TGTGCCAGCAGTCAGACGGAGAATTCACCCCTCCACTTT,CASSQTENSPLHF
TRBJ2-7,NA,many,TRBV6-5,TGTGCCAGCAGTTACGCCGACGGCGAGCAGTACTTC,CASSYADGEQYF
TRBJ2-5,NA,NA,TRBV7-8,TGTGCCAGCAGCTTTTCCGGGACGCAGAAGCAAGAGACCCAGTACTTC,CASSFSGTQKQETQYF
TRBJ1-6,NA,NA,TRBV6-1,TGTGCCAGCAGTGAAGGGTCGAACATACGGTCACCCCTCCACTTT,CASSEGSNIRSPLHF
TRBJ2-4,NA,many,TRBV5-5,TGTGCCAGCAGCAATAAGGGTCTAGGGGCGCGGAAAAACATTCAGTACTTC,CASSNKGLGARKNIQYF
TRBJ1-1,NA,many,TRBV6-1,TGTGCCAGCAGCGTAAGGGAATTTCGGAGAGCTTTCTTT,CASSVREFRRAFF
TRBJ1-5,TRBD1,NA,TRBV6-4,TGTGCCAGCACCTCATTAGGACGGGGACAGACACATTTCAATCAGCCCCAGCATTTT,CASTSLGRGQTHFNQPQHF
TRBJ1-1,NA,many,TRBV29-1,TGCAGCGTTGTAGGTTACACTGAAGCTTTCTTT,CSVVGYTEAFF
TRBJ2-5,NA,NA,TRBV9,TGTGCCAGCAGCCAGACTCCGTACCAAGAGACCCAGTACTTC,CASSQTPYQETQYF
TRBJ2-2,TRBD2,many,TRBV6-5,TGTGCCAGCAGTACGGCGGGGGTCGGGGAGCTGTTTTTT,CASSTAGVGELFF